A selection of T cell receptor beta chains follows, all from one sample in a study of early T cells in non-severe SARS-CoV-2 infection. TCRdb recomputed calls from the 5' RACE reads with MiXCR, one row per CDR3 protein. The sample holds some 61,000 distinct CDR3 sequences, roughly 13% seen once. Sequencing was performed on whole blood. The receptors come from an adult who was a healthcare worker with PCR-confirmed SARS-CoV-2 infection or an uninfected control (not recorded which). The CDR3 runs from the conserved cysteine through the conserved F or W. Fields, in order: V gene, J gene, clone size, D gene, CDR3 protein, CDR3 DNA. A D gene is named only where the DNA matches it firmly. The size entry is marked missing in some rows and otherwise reads once, few, many or a size class.

TRBV6-6	TRBJ1-1	NA	TRBD1	CASSYSKAQGGMNTEAFF	TGTGCCAGCAGTTACTCGAAAGCCCAGGGGGGTATGAACACTGAAGCTTTCTTT
TRBV7-9	TRBJ2-7	NA	TRBD2	CASSLALAGGPHEQYF	TGTGCCAGCAGCTTAGCCTTAGCGGGAGGCCCCCACGAGCAGTACTTC
TRBV3-1	TRBJ2-5	NA	TRBD1	CASSHASGTATQETQYF	TGTGCCAGCAGCCACGCCTCCGGGACAGCTACACAAGAGACCCAGTACTTC
TRBV11-2	TRBJ2-7	many	NA	CASSLARNEQYF	TGTGCCAGCAGCTTAGCCAGAAACGAGCAGTACTTC
TRBV29-1	TRBJ1-6	NA	TRBD1	CSVLLRDRGSNSPLHF	TGCAGCGTGTTGCTCCGGGACAGGGGAAGCAATTCACCCCTCCACTTT
TRBV12-3/TRBV12-4	TRBJ2-3	few	NA	CASSFVKSTDTQYF	TGTGCCAGCAGTTTTGTCAAGAGCACAGATACGCAGTATTTT
TRBV11-2	TRBJ1-1	NA	NA	CASSLGGYEAFF	TGTGCCAGCAGCTTAGGAGGTTACGAAGCTTTCTTT
TRBV15	TRBJ2-3	NA	TRBD1	CATRTGGVGADTQYF	TGTGCCACCAGGACAGGGGGCGTGGGGGCAGATACGCAGTATTTT
TRBV10-3	TRBJ1-4	NA	NA	CAISEKWTGGNEKLFF	TGTGCCATCAGTGAAAAATGGACTGGGGGGAATGAAAAACTGTTTTTT
TRBV5-4	TRBJ2-1	NA	NA	CASSQGSARAFNEQFF	TGTGCCAGCAGCCAAGGGAGCGCGAGGGCCTTCAATGAGCAGTTCTTC